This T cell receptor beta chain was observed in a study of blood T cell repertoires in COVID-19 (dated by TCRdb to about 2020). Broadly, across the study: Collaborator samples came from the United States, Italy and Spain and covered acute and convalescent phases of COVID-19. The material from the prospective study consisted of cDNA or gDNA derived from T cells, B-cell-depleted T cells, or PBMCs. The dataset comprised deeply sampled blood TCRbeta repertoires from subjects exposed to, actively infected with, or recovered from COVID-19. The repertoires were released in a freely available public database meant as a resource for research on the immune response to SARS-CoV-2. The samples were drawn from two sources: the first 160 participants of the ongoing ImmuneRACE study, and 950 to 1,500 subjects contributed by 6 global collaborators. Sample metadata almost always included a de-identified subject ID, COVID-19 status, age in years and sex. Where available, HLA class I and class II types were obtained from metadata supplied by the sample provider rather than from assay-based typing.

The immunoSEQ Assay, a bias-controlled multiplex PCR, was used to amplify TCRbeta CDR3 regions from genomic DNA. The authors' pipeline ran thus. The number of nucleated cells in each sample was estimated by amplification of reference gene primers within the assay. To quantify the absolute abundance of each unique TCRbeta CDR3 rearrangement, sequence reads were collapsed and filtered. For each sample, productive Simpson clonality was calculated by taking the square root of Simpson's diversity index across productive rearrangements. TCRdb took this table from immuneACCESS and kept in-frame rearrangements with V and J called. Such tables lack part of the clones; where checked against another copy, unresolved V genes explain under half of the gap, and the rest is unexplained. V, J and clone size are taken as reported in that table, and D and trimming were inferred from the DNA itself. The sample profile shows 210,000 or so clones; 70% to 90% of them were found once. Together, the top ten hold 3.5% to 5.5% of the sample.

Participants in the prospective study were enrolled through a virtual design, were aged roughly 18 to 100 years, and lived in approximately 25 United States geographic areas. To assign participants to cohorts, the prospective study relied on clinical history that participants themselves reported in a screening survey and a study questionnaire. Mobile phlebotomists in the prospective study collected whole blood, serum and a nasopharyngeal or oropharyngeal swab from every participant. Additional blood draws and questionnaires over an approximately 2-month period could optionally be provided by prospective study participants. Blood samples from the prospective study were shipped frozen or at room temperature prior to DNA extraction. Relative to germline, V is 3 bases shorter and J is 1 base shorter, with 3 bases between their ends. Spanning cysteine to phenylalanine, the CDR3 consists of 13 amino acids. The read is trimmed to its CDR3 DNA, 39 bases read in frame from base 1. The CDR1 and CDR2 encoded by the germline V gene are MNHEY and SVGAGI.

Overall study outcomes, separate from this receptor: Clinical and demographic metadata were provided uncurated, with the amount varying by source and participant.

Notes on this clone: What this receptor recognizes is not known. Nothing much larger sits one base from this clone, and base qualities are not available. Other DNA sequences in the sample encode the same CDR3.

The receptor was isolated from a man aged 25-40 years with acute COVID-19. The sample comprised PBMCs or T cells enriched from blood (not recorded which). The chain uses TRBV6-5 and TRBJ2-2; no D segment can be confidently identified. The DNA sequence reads TGTGCCAGCAGTTATCAGAACACCGGGGAGCTGTTTTTT. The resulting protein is CASSYQNTGELFF.